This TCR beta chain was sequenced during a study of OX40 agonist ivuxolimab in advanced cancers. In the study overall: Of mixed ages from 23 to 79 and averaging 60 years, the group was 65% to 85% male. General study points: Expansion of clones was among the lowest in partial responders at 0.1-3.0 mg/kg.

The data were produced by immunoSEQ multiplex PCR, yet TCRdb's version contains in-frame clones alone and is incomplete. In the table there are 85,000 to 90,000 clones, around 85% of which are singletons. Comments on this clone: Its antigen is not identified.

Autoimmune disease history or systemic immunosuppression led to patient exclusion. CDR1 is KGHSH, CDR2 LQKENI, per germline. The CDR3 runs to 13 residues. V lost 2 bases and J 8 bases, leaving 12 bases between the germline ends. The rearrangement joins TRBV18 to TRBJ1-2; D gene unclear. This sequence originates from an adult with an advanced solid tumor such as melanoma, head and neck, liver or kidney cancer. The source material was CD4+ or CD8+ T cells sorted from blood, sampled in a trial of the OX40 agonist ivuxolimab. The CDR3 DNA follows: TGTGCCAGCTCACCATCGCTCGACCGGGGCTACACCTTC. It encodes CASSPSLDRGYTF.